Shown below are 26 T cell receptor beta chains from a single sample sequenced in a study of CD8 T cells in Susac syndrome. RNA totalling roughly 0.45 to 1 ug underwent reverse transcription with random hexamers. Via MiXCR, TCRdb re-called the immunoSEQ multiplex PCR reads, giving one row per CDR3 protein. The sample lists about 440,000 distinct CDR3 sequences, about 85% seen once, with more than 0.09% in the top ten. The sample was CD8+ T cells from PBMCs. Source of these receptors: a human donor with multiple sclerosis.

The chain joins TRBV2 to TRBJ1-2; TRBD1 agrees at 8 bases. J gave up 0 bases and V 5 bases, and 14 bases lay outside the gene matches. The CDR3 has 18 residues. CDR1 and CDR2 from the germline V gene are SNHLY and FYNNEI. CDR3 nucleotide sequence: TGTGCCAGCAGTCCTGCTGGGACAGGCAACTTAGCTAACTATGGCTACACCTTC. It yields the protein CASSPAGTGNLANYGYTF.

The V and J genes are TRBV18 and TRBJ1-2; D gene uncertain. The CDR3 length is 14 residues. The germline gives CDR1 KGHSH, CDR2 LQKENI. Between the trimmed V and J ends, which lost 6 bases and 4 bases, there was a span of 15 bases. The CDR3 loop is CASSTENWGYGYTF. The DNA of the CDR3 is TGTGCCAGCTCTACGGAAAATTGGGGCTATGGCTACACCTTC.

The chain has TRBV12-3 or TRBV12-4 and TRBJ2-2; 7 positions agree with TRBD2. The V gene end was trimmed by 8 bases and the J gene end by 3 bases; junction bases not matched to a gene: 18. The CDR3 is 18 residues long. The CDR3 bases are TGTGCCAGCGCAGTCAACACCGCCTGGGAGGGCGACACCGGGGAGCTGTTTTTT. As protein: CASAVNTAWEGDTGELFF.

The chain's CDR3 is CASSHAGRGGSTDTQYF. CDR3 nucleotide sequence: TGCGCCAGCAGTCACGCGGGGCGGGGGGGGAGCACAGATACGCAGTATTTT. The chain couples TRBV4-1 to TRBJ2-3; 9 nucleotides match TRBD2. The length of the CDR3 is 17 residues. CDR1 is MGHRA and CDR2 is YSYEKL in the germline V gene. Germline trimming cut 6 bases from V and 0 bases from J; bases unmatched to any gene: 10.

The chain links TRBV6-1 to TRBJ2-7; 7 bases match TRBD2. CDR1 is MNHNS, CDR2 SASEGT, per germline. The CDR3 has 16 amino acids. Trimming cost V 1 base and J 3 bases; bases outside gene matches: 9. The CDR3 region has the DNA TGTGCCAGCAGTGAAGGGACTAGTCCCCCTCTCTACGAGCAGTACTTC. It codes for CASSEGTSPPLYEQYF.

The chain links TRBV6-1 to TRBJ2-1; no clear D. The CDR3 consists of 13 residues. Germline CDR1 MNHNS, CDR2 SASEGT. The ends were cut back, 2 bases at V and 12 bases at J, with 14 bases in the middle. As DNA, the CDR3 is TGTGCCAGCAGTGAATCCCCTGGGTGGGGGCAGTTCTTC. Translating gives CASSESPGWGQFF.

This clonotype occurred once. This chain uses TRBV3-1 with TRBJ2-5, with 13 bases lining up with TRBD2. Germline V lookup: CDR1 LGHDT, CDR2 YNNKEL (reference sequence). V was pared by 1 base and J by 5 bases, with 4 bases of the junction left unmatched. The CDR3 has 16 amino acids. The CDR3 sequence: CASSQGLAGGSETQYF. The CDR3 coding sequence is TGTGCCAGCAGCCAAGGACTAGCGGGAGGAAGTGAGACCCAGTACTTC.

This sequence joins TRBV12-3 or TRBV12-4 and TRBJ1-1; D ambiguous. V was clipped by 4 bases and J by 1 base, with 16 bases between them. The CDR3 extends over 16 amino acids. The CDR3, as DNA: TGTGCCAGCAGTTCCCGTGGGCTGGGATGGAACACTGAAGCTTTCTTT. It translates to CASSSRGLGWNTEAFF.

The V and J genes are TRBV9 and TRBJ2-2; D is unresolved. This CDR3 is built from 12 residues. V was cut by 0 bases and J by 6 bases, with 3 bases left in between. Germline CDR1 is SGDLS and CDR2 is YYNGEE. The CDR3 spells CASSVEAGELFF. The CDR3 DNA is TGTGCCAGCAGCGTAGAAGCCGGGGAGCTGTTTTTT.

The chain recombines TRBV7-9 with TRBJ2-7; TRBD2 matches at 7 bases. The germline V gene encodes CDR1 SEHNR and CDR2 FQNEAQ (reference sequence). This CDR3 contains 14 residues. Trimming cost V 3 bases and J 2 bases; bases outside gene matches: 4. The CDR3, as DNA: TGTGCCAGCAGCTTCGACGGACTAGCCTACGAGCAGTACTTC. Translating it yields CASSFDGLAYEQYF.

The rearrangement links TRBV11-2 to TRBJ2-5; D ambiguous. The germline V gene has CDR1 SGHAT and CDR2 FQNNGV. The CDR3 runs 13 residues. The ends were cut back, 5 bases at V and 4 bases at J, with 11 bases in the middle. The CDR3 sequence: CASSRTPLETQYF. The CDR3 bases are TGTGCCAGCAGCCGAACACCACTAGAGACCCAGTACTTC.

This clonotype was observed once. V gene TRBV25-1 combines with J gene TRBJ2-7; D gene uncertain. Germline V lookup: CDR1 MGHDK, CDR2 SYGVNS. The CDR3 length is 13 residues. Trimming stripped 4 bases from V and 3 bases from J, with 10 bases between. This CDR3 is CASSGGAHYEQYF. The CDR3 DNA is TGTGCCAGCAGTGGAGGCGCACACTACGAGCAGTACTTC.

The rearrangement uses TRBV19 and TRBJ2-3; TRBD1 agrees at 7 bases. The CDR3 length is 13 residues. Trimming took 2 bases from V and 4 from J; bases not matched to a gene: 0. CDR1 is LNHDA and CDR2 is SQIVND in the germline V gene (reference sequence). DNA of the CDR3: TGTGCCAGTAGTATACAGGGGGCAGATACGCAGTATTTT. Its protein product is CASSIQGADTQYF.

V usage is TRBV5-1 and J usage is TRBJ2-1, with 10 positions matching TRBD1. CDR1 SGHRS and CDR2 YFSETQ come from the germline V gene. J lost 6 bases, V lost 5 bases, and 5 bases had no gene match. This CDR3 is 14 amino acids long. As DNA, the CDR3 is TGCGCCAGCAGTGCGGGACAGGGGCTCAATGAGCAGTTCTTC. It specifies CASSAGQGLNEQFF.

CDR3 coding DNA: TGTGCCGGGGACGAAGGACTCTACGAGCAGTACTTC. Protein product: CAGDEGLYEQYF. The rearrangement links TRBV30 to TRBJ2-7; perhaps D is TRBD1 or TRBD2 (5 bases each). Per germline, CDR1 GTSNPN and CDR2 SVGIG (reference sequence). The CDR3 has 12 amino acids. The V end was cut by 8 bases, the J end by 3 bases, with 14 bases between.

The V and J genes are TRBV2 and TRBJ2-1; 13 bases agree with TRBD2. The CDR3 covers 17 residues. Germline V CDR1 and CDR2: SNHLY, FYNNEI. V lost 4 bases to trimming and J lost 3 bases; unmatched junction nucleotides: 6. CDR3 sequence (DNA): TGTGCCAGCAGTGGCCTCGGGACTAGCGGGGACTACAATGAGCAGTTCTTC. Amino acid sequence: CASSGLGTSGDYNEQFF.

The chain uses TRBV5-5 and TRBJ2-1; D is uncertain. The CDR3 has 12 amino acids. Trimming took 4 bases from V and 8 from J, leaving 10 bases between them. CDR1 SGHKS and CDR2 YYEKEE come from the germline V gene (reference sequence). The CDR3 coding sequence is TGTGCCAGCAGCCCCGAAGTGGATGAGCAGTTCTTC. As protein: CASSPEVDEQFF.

V gene TRBV5-1 combines with J gene TRBJ2-7, with D uncertain. This CDR3 region has 14 residues. The V gene lost 0 bases and the J gene lost 6 bases, with 13 bases spanning the gap. CDR1 and CDR2 (germline): SGHRS, YFSETQ. CDR3 in DNA: TGCGCCAGCAGCTTGGTCAACACTCGAGGCGAGCAGTACTTC. Translation: CASSLVNTRGEQYF. Looking up the rest from reference TRBV5-1 and TRBJ2-7 gives the full variable domain: KAGVTQTPRYLIKTRGQQVTLSCSPISGHRSVSWYQQTPGQGLQFLFEYFSETQRNKGNFPGRFSGRQFSNSRSEMNVSTLELGDSALYLCASSLVNTRGEQYFGPGTRLTVT.

The chain employs TRBV27 and TRBJ2-7; possible D gene TRBD1, 5 bases. Germline CDR1 MNHEY, CDR2 SMNVEV (reference sequence). V gave up 5 bases and J gave up 4 bases, with 15 bases separating them. CDR3 length: 14 amino acids. This CDR3 reads CASSTMDTYYEQYF. The CDR3 DNA follows: TGTGCCAGCAGTACTATGGACACTTATTACGAGCAGTACTTC.

The chain is built from TRBV10-2 and TRBJ2-7; the D gene is possibly TRBD2 (7 bases). There are 13 residues in the CDR3. Trimming removed 4 bases at V and 5 bases at J, with 12 bases between. CDR1 is WSHSY and CDR2 is SAAADI in the germline V gene. CDR3 coding DNA: TGCGCCAGCAGTGGGGGGGGGCTACACGAGCAGTACTTC. Its protein is CASSGGGLHEQYF.

The chain couples TRBV19 to TRBJ2-1; 15 nucleotides align to TRBD2. Per the germline V gene, CDR1 is LNHDA and CDR2 is SQIVND (reference sequence). The ends lost 7 bases at V and 8 bases at J; junction bases unmatched: 6. The CDR3 consists of 15 residues. CDR3 coding DNA: TGTGCCAGTAATACCGGGACTAGCGGGAGGTATGAGCAGTTCTTC. Translated, it gives CASNTGTSGRYEQFF.

V usage is TRBV19 and J usage is TRBJ2-3; possibly TRBD2 for D (6 bases). The CDR3 runs 17 residues. CDR1 is LNHDA and CDR2 is SQIVND in the germline V gene (reference sequence). Trimming left V 6 bases short and J 7 bases short, with 26 bases between. For the CDR3, the DNA is TGTGCCAGTAGCCGAATGAGAGAGGGAGGCACGAGATATACGCAGTATTTT. As protein: CASSRMREGGTRYTQYF.

This clonotype occurred a few times. This chain joins TRBV6-1 and TRBJ1-5, with a possible D match to TRBD1 (6 bases). Trimming pared 7 bases from V and 3 bases from J, leaving 10 bases between. The CDR3 is made up of 13 amino acids. The germline V gene encodes CDR1 MNHNS and CDR2 SASEGT. This chain's CDR3 is CASTGQNNQPQHF. The CDR3 region has the DNA TGTGCCAGCACTGGACAGAACAATCAGCCCCAGCATTTT.

The chain joins TRBV19 to TRBJ1-2; weak D call: TRBD1 (6 bases). This CDR3 contains 12 residues. CDR1 and CDR2 from the germline V gene are LNHDA and SQIVND (reference sequence). The germline V and J ends were trimmed by 10 bases and 4 bases, with 13 bases remaining between them. The CDR3 reads CATGGTTYGYTF. CDR3 bases: TGTGCCACCGGGGGGACAACCTATGGCTACACCTTC.

V is TRBV10-3 and J is TRBJ1-1; TRBD1 matches 8 bases. From germline, CDR1 is ENHRY and CDR2 SYGVKD. The CDR3 loop spans 15 amino acids. The junction had 5 bases not matched to a gene; V was cut back by 5 bases and J by 0 bases. CDR3 protein: CAISPTGQVNTEAFF. The CDR3 DNA sequence: TGTGCCATCAGTCCTACGGGACAGGTGAACACTGAAGCTTTCTTT.

The chain recombines TRBV6-5 with TRBJ1-2; no firm D call. Deletions cut 0 bases from V and 7 bases from J, with 12 bases between. CDR3 length equals 14 residues. The germline gives CDR1 MNHEY, CDR2 SVGAGI. CDR3 in amino acids: CASSYSEDLVGYTF. The CDR3 DNA reads as TGTGCCAGCAGTTACTCCGAGGATCTTGTTGGCTACACCTTC.